The source of this T cell receptor (beta chain) is a study of cytomegalovirus exposure and HLA in healthy donors. On the study more broadly: Tens of millions of unique TCR sequences came from HLA-typed donors in an early release. Of more than 350 genotyped donors, 65% to 85% clustered with self-reported Caucasian donors.

The PCR made use of 60 Vbeta and 13 Jbeta primers. TCRdb's table, derived via immunoSEQ multiplex PCR, lists solely in-frame clones and lacks some. Its table lists roughly 200,000 clones. The length of the CDR3 is 13 residues. The germline V and J ends were trimmed by 4 bases and 0 bases, with 7 bases remaining between them. Looked up from germline, CDR1 is WNHNN and CDR2 is SYGVQD (reference sequence). V usage is TRBV10-1 and J usage is TRBJ2-7; D might be TRBD2 (5 bases). Sequencing used PBMCs. The sequence derives from a man aged 30 to 45 in good health and CMV-seronegative. The CDR3 loop reads CASSAGSSYEQYF. The CDR3 nucleotides read TGCGCCAGCAGTGCTGGGAGCTCCTACGAGCAGTACTTC.